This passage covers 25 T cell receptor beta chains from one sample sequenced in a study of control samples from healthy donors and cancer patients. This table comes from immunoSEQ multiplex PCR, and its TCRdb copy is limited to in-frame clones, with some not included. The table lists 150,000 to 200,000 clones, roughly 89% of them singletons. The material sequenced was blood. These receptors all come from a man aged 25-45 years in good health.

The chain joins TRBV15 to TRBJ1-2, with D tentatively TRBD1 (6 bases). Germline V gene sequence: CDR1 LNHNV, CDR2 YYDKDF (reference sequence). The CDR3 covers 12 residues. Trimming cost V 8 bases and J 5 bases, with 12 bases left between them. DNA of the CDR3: TGTGCCACCTCTCACAGGGAGTATGGCTACACCTTC. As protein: CATSHREYGYTF.

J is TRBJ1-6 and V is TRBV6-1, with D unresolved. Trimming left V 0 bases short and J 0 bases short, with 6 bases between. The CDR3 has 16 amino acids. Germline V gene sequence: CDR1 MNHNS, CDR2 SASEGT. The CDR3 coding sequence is TGTGCCAGCAGTGAAGCTGCAAGCTCCTATAATTCACCCCTCCACTTT. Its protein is CASSEAASSYNSPLHF.

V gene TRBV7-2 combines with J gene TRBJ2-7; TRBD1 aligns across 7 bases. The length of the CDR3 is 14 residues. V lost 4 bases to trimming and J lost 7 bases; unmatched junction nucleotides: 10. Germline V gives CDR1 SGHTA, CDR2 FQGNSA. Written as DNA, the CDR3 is TGTGCCAGCAGCTCACGGCCCGGGACAGTTGAGCAGTACTTC. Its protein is CASSSRPGTVEQYF.

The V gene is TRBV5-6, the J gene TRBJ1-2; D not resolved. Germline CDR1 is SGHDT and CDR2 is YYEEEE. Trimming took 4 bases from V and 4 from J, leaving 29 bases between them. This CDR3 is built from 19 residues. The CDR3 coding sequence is TGTGCCAGCAGCCCCACCCGCGGCGGTGGGGTGTTCCCCCTCTATGGCTACACCTTC. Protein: CASSPTRGGGVFPLYGYTF.

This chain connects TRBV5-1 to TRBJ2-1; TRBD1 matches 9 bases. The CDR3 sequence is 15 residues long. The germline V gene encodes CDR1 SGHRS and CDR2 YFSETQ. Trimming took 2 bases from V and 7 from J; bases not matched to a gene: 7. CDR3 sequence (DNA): TGCGCCAGCAGCTTTGGGGACAGGGATTGGAATGAGCAGTTCTTC. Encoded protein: CASSFGDRDWNEQFF.

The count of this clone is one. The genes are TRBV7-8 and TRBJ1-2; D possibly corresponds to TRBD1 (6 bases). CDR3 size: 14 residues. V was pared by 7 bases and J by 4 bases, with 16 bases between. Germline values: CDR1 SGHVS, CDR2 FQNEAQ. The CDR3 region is CASTPEGGIYGYTF. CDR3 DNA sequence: TGTGCCAGCACCCCGGAGGGGGGGATCTATGGCTACACCTTC.

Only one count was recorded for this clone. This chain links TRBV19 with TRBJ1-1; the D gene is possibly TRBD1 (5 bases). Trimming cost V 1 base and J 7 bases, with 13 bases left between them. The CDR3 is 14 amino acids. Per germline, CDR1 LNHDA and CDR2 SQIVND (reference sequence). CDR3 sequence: CASSIGRVADEAFF. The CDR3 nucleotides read TGTGCCAGTAGTATAGGCAGGGTGGCGGATGAAGCTTTCTTT.

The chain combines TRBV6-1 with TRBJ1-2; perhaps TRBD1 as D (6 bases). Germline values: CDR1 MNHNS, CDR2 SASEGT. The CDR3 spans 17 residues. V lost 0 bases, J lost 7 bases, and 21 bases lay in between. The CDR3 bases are TGTGCCAGCAGTGAAGCGCTTCTTGGGACAAGGAAAGGTGGCTACACCTTC. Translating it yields CASSEALLGTRKGGYTF.

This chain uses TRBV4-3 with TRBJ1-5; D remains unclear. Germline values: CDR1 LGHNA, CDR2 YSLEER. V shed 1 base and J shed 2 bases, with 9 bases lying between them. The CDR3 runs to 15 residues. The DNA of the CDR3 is TGCGCCAGCAGCCAAGTAGGAGGTGGCAATCAGCCCCAGCATTTT. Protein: CASSQVGGGNQPQHF.

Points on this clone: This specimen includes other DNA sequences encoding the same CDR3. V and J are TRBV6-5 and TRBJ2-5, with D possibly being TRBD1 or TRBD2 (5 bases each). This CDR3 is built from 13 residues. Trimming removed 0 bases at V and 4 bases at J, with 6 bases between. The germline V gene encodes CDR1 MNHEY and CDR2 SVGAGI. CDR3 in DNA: TGTGCCAGCAGTTACTCGAGGGGAGAGACCCAGTACTTC. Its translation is CASSYSRGETQYF.

CDR3 sequence: CASSLFLADYNEQFF. The CDR3 DNA reads TGTGCCAGCAGCTTGTTCCTAGCGGATTACAATGAGCAGTTCTTC. V gene TRBV7-7 combines with J gene TRBJ2-1, with 7 bases lining up with TRBD2. V shed 3 bases, J shed 4 bases, and the junction held 6 bases outside the gene matches. This CDR3 comprises 15 residues. Germline lookup yields CDR1 SSHAT and CDR2 FNYEAQ (reference sequence).

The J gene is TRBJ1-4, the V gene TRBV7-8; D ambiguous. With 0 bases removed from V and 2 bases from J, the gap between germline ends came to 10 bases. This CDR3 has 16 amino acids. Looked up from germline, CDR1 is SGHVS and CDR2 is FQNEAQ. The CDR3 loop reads CASSLALRGTNEKLFF. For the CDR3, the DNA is TGTGCCAGCAGCTTAGCTCTTCGAGGTACTAATGAAAAACTGTTTTTT.

CDR3 in amino acids: CASSFDGGTNTGELFF. The CDR3 DNA sequence: TGTGCCAGCAGCTTCGACGGGGGGACCAACACCGGGGAGCTGTTTTTT. V gene TRBV7-6 combines with J gene TRBJ2-2; 7 bases agree with TRBD2. The ends lost 3 bases at V and 2 bases at J; junction bases unmatched: 6. The CDR3 loop spans 16 amino acids. Germline V gene lookup returns CDR1 SGHVS and CDR2 FNYEAQ.

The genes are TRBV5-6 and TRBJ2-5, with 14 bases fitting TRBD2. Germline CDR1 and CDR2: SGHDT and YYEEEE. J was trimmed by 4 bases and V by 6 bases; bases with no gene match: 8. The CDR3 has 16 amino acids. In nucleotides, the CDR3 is TGTGCCAGCAACCTTCGACTAGCGGGGGGGATAGAGACCCAGTACTTC. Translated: CASNLRLAGGIETQYF. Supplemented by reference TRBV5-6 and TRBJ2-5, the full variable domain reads DAGVTQSPTHLIKTRGQQVTLRCSPKSGHDTVSWYQQALGQGPQFIFQYYEEEERQRGNFPDRFSGHQFPNYSSELNVNALLLGDSALYLCASNLRLAGGIETQYFGPGTRLLVL.

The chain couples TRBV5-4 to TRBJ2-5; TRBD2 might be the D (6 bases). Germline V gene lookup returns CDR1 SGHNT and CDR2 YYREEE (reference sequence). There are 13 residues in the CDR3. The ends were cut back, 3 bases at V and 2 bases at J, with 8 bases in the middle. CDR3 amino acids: CASSSGTQETQYF. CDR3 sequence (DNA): TGTGCCAGCAGCTCCGGGACTCAAGAGACCCAGTACTTC.

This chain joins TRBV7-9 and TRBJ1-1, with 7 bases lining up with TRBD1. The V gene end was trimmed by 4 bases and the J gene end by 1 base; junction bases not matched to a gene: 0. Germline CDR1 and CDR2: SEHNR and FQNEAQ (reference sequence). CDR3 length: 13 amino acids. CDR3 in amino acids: CASSWDRNTEAFF. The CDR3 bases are TGTGCCAGCAGCTGGGACAGGAACACTGAAGCTTTCTTT.

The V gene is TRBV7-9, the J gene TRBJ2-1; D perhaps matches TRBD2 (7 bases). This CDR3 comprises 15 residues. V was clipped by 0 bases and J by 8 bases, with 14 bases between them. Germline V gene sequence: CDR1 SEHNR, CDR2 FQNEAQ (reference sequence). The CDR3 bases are TGTGCCAGCAGCTTAGCCTCGGGGGGCTTGGATGAGCAGTTCTTC. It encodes CASSLASGGLDEQFF. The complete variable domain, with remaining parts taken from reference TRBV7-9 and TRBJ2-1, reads DTGVSQNPRHKITKRGQNVTFRCDPISEHNRLYWYRQTLGQGPEFLTYFQNEAQLEKSRLLSDRFSAERPKGSFSTLEIQRTEQGDSAMYLCASSLASGGLDEQFFGPGTRLTVL.

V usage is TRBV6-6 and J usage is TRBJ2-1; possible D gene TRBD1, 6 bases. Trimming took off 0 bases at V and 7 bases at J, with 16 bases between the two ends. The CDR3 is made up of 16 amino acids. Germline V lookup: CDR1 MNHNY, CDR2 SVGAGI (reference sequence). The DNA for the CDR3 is TGTGCCAGCAGTTACTCGAACAGGGAAGGTTTGAATGAGCAGTTCTTC. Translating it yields CASSYSNREGLNEQFF.

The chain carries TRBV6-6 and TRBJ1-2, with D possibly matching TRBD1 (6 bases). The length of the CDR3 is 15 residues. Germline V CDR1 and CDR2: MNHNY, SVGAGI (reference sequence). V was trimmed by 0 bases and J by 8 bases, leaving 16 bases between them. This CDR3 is CASSYSTGGRLGYTF. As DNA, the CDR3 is TGTGCCAGCAGTTACTCAACCGGGGGCCGTTTAGGCTACACCTTC.

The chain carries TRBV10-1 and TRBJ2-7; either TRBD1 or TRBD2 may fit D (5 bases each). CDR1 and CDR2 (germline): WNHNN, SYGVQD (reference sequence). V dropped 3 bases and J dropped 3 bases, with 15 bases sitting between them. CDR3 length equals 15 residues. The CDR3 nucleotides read TGCGCCAGCAGTGAAGGGACCAGATTTAACTACGAGCAGTACTTC. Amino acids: CASSEGTRFNYEQYF.

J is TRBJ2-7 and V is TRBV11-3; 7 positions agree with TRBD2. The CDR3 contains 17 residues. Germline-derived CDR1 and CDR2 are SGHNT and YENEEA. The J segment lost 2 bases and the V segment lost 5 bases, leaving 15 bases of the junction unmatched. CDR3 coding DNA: TGTGCCAGCAGCCCGTACCAACTAGCGATCGTTACCTACGAGCAGTACTTC. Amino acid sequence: CASSPYQLAIVTYEQYF.

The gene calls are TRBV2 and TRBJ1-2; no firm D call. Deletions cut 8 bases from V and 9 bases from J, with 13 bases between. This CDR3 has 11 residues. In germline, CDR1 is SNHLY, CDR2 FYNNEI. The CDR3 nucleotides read TGTGCCAGCGGAACTGGGCAGAGCTACACCTTC. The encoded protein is CASGTGQSYTF.

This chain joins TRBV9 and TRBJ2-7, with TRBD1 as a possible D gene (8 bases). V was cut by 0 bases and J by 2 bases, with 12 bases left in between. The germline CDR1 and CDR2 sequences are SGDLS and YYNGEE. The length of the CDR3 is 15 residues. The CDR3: CASSVGTGGAYEQYF. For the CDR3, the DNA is TGTGCCAGCAGCGTAGGTACAGGGGGGGCCTACGAGCAGTACTTC. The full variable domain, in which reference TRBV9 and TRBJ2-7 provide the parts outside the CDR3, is DSGVTQTPKHLITATGQRVTLRCSPRSGDLSVYWYQQSLDQGLQFLIQYYNGEERAKGNILERFSAQQFPDLHSELNLSSLELGDSALYFCASSVGTGGAYEQYFGPGTRLTVT.

The chain's CDR3 is CASSSQAVNTDTQYF. Written as DNA, the CDR3 is TGTGCCAGCAGTTCGCAGGCGGTCAACACAGATACGCAGTATTTT. The genes are TRBV28 and TRBJ2-3; D is unresolved. Germline lookup yields CDR1 MDHEN and CDR2 SYDVKM. V was cut by 4 bases and J by 2 bases, with 13 bases left in between. The CDR3 length is 15 residues. Filled out from reference TRBV28 and TRBJ2-3, the complete variable domain reads DVKVTQSSRYLVKRTGEKVFLECVQDMDHENMFWYRQDPGLGLRLIYFSYDVKMKEKGDIPEGYSVSREKKERFSLILESASTNQTSMYLCASSSQAVNTDTQYFGPGTRLTVL.

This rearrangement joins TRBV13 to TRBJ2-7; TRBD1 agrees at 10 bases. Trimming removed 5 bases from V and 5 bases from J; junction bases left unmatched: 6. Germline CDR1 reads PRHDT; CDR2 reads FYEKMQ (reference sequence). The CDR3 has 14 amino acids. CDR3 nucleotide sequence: TGTGCCAGCAGCCCAAGACAGGGGGCAGACGAGCAGTACTTC. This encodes CASSPRQGADEQYF.